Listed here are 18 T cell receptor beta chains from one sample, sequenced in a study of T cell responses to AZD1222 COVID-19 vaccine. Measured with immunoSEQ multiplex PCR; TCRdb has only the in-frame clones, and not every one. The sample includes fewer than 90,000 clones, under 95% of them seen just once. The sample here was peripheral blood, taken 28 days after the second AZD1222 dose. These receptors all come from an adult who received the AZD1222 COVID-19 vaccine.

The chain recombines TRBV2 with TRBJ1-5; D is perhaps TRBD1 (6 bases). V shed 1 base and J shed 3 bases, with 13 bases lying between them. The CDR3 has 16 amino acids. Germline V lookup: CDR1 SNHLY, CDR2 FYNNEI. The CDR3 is CASSEGLAGANQPQHF. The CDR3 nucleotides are TGTGCCAGCAGTGAAGGTTTGGCAGGGGCCAATCAGCCCCAGCATTTT.

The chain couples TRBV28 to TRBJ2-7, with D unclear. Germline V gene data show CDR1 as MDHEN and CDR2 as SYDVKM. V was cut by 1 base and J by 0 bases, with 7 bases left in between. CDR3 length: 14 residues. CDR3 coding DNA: TGTGCCAGCAGTTTATACCAGACCTCCTACGAGCAGTACTTC. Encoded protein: CASSLYQTSYEQYF.

The CDR3 reads CASSSRQFYEQYF. Here the CDR3 DNA reads TGTGCCAGCAGCTCCCGACAGTTTTACGAGCAGTACTTC. The chain is built from TRBV7-8 and TRBJ2-7; possibly TRBD1 for D (5 bases). The CDR3 consists of 13 residues. Trimming left V 4 bases short and J 4 bases short, with 11 bases between. Germline V gives CDR1 SGHVS, CDR2 FQNEAQ.

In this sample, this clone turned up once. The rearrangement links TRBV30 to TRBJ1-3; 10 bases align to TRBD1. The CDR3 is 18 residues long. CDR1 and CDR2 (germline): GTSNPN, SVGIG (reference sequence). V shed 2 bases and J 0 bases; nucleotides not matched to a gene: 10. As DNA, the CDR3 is TGTGCCTGGAGTCCTCGGGACAGGGGCCTACACTCTGGAAACACCATATATTTT. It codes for CAWSPRDRGLHSGNTIYF.

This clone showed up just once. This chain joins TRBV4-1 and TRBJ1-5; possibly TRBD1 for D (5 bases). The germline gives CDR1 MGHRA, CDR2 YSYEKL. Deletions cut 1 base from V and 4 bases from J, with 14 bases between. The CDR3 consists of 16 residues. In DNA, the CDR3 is TGCGCCAGCAGCCAAGTAGCGAGGGGCGGGAATCAGCCCCAGCATTTT. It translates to CASSQVARGGNQPQHF.

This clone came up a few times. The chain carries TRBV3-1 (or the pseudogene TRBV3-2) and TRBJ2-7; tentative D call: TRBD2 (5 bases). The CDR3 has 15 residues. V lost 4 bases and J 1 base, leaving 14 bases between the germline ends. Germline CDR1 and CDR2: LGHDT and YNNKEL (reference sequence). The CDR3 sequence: CASSRLPQRSYEQYF. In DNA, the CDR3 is TGTGCCAGCAGCCGACTTCCCCAGCGGTCCTACGAGCAGTACTTC.

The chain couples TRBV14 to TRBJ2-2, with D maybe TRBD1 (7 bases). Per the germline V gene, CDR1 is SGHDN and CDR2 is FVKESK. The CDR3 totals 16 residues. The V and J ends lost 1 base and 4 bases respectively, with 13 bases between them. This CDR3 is CASSQGHQGGTGELFF. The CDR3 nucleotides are TGTGCCAGCAGCCAAGGGCACCAGGGGGGCACCGGGGAGCTGTTTTTT.

CDR3 DNA sequence: TGTGCCAGCAGTATCAATCAGGGGGGGAACACTGAAGCTTTCTTT. Residues: CASSINQGGNTEAFF. The chain links TRBV6-5 to TRBJ1-1; 7 bases align to TRBD1. CDR1 is MNHEY, CDR2 SVGAGI, per germline. Trimming removed 5 bases from V and 1 base from J; junction bases left unmatched: 7. CDR3 length: 15 amino acids.

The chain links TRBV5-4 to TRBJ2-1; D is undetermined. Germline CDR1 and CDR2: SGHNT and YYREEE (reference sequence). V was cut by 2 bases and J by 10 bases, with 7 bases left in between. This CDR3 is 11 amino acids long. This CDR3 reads CASSFPGEQFF. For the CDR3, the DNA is TGTGCCAGCAGCTTTCCGGGCGAGCAGTTCTTC.

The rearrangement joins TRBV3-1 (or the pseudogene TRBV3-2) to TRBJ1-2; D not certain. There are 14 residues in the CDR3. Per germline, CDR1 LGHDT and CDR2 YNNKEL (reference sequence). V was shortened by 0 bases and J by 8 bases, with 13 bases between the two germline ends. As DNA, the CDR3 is TGTGCCAGCAGCCAAGATTGGAAGGTCGGCGGCTACACCTTC. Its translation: CASSQDWKVGGYTF.

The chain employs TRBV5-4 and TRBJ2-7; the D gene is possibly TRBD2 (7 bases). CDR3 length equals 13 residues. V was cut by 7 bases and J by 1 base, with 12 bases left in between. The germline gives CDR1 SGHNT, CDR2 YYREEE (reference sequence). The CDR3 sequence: CASGGGQSYEQYF. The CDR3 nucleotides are TGTGCCAGCGGGGGGGGCCAATCCTACGAGCAGTACTTC.

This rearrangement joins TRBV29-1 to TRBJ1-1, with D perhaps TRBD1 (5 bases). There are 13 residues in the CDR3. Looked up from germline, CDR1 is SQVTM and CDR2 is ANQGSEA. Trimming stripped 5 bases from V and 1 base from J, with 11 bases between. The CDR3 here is CSVPGRANTEAFF. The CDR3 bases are TGCAGCGTTCCGGGACGGGCGAACACTGAAGCTTTCTTT.

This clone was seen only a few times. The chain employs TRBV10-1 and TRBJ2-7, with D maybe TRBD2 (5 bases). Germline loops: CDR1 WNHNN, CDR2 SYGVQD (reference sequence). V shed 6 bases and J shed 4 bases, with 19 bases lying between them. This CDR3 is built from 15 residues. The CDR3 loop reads CASRGPGLLFYEQYF. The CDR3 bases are TGCGCCAGCAGAGGTCCCGGACTCCTCTTTTACGAGCAGTACTTC.

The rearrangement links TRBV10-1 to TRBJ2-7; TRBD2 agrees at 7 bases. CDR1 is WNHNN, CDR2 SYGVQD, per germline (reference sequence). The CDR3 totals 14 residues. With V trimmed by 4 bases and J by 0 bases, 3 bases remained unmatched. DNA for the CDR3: TGCGCCAGCAGTGGCGGGAGAGACTCCTACGAGCAGTACTTC. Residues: CASSGGRDSYEQYF.

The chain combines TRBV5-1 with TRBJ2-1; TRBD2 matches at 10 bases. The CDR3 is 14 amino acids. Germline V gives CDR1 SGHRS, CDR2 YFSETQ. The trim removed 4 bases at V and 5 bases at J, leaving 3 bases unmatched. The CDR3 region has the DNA TGCGCCAGCAGCGTCCTAGCGGGAGACAATGAGCAGTTCTTC. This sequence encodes CASSVLAGDNEQFF.

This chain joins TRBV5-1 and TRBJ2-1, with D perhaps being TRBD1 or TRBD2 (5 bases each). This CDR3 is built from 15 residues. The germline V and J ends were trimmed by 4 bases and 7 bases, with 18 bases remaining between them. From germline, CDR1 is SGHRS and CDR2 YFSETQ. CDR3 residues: CASSLGALRSNEQFF. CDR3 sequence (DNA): TGCGCCAGCAGCCTCGGGGCCCTGAGGAGTAATGAGCAGTTCTTC.

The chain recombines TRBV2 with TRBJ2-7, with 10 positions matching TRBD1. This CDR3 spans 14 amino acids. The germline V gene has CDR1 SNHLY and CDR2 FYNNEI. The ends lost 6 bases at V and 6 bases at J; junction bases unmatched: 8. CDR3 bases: TGTGCCAGCAGGAGGGGTGACAGGGGGCGCGAGCAGTACTTC. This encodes CASRRGDRGREQYF.

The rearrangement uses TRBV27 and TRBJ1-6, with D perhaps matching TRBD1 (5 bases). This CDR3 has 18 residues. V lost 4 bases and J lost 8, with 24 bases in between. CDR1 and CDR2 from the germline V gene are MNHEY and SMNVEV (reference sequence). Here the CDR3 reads CASSSRAGSMVADSPLHF. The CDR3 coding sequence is TGTGCCAGCAGTTCCCGCGCAGGGTCCATGGTGGCTGATTCACCCCTCCACTTT.